Following are 26 T cell receptor beta chains from one sample sequenced in a study of T cells in Graves' hyperthyroidism and ophthalmopathy. Amplification targeted TCR beta CDR3 regions from RNA transcripts. In the first-round RT-PCR of the TCR CDR3, the HTBI primer set was used. TCRdb ran MiXCR on the multiplex PCR reads and lists one entry per CDR3 protein. The sample includes fewer than 350,000 distinct CDR3 sequences, about an eighth seen only once; the top ten take 7.5% to 8%. The material sequenced was blood. The origin of the receptors is a woman aged 25-40 years with Graves' hyperthyroidism that later progressed to Graves' ophthalmopathy.

The chain combines TRBV5-6 with TRBJ2-7; possible D gene TRBD1, 5 bases. The CDR3 is made up of 15 amino acids. Between the trimmed V and J ends, which lost 0 bases and 4 bases, there was a span of 14 bases. CDR1 is SGHDT, CDR2 YYEEEE, per germline. The CDR3 sequence is CASSLVGQGEYEQYF. In nucleotides, the CDR3 is TGTGCCAGCAGCTTGGTTGGGCAGGGTGAGTACGAGCAGTACTTC.

This clonotype has a count of ten or more. This chain joins TRBV7-2 and TRBJ2-5, with a possible D match to TRBD1 (5 bases). The CDR3 is 13 amino acids. V lost 5 bases, J lost 7 bases, and 14 bases lay in between. Germline assignment: CDR1 SGHTA and CDR2 FQGNSA. CDR3 residues: CASSVGPQGTQYF. As DNA, the CDR3 is TGTGCCAGCAGCGTCGGTCCCCAGGGGACCCAGTACTTC.

This clonotype was found many times. This chain uses TRBV18 with TRBJ2-1; D might be TRBD1 or TRBD2, each matching 5 bases. V was cut by 0 bases and J by 5 bases, with 8 bases left in between. Germline lookup yields CDR1 KGHSH and CDR2 LQKENI. The CDR3 spans 14 residues. CDR3 coding DNA: TGTGCCAGCTCACCACCCCAGGGAGACAATGAGCAGTTCTTC. It is translated as CASSPPQGDNEQFF.

This clonotype was observed many times. The V and J genes are TRBV30 and TRBJ2-2, with TRBD1 matching over 9 bases. Germline lookup yields CDR1 GTSNPN and CDR2 SVGIG (reference sequence). Unmatched junction bases numbered 3, after V lost 1 base and J lost 3 bases. CDR3 length equals 15 residues. In DNA, the CDR3 is TGTGCCTGGAGTGGTGGACAGGGGTACACCGGGGAGCTGTTTTTT. It encodes CAWSGGQGYTGELFF.

The rearrangement uses TRBV19 and TRBJ2-1; a weak D match, TRBD2 (6 bases). Germline lookup yields CDR1 LNHDA and CDR2 SQIVND (reference sequence). Trimming took off 10 bases at V and 1 base at J, with 14 bases between the two ends. The CDR3 runs to 14 residues. CDR3 sequence (DNA): TGTGCCACCCAGGGCCGGGGGTCCTACAATGAGCAGTTCTTC. Its protein product is CATQGRGSYNEQFF.

This clonotype was counted many times. The gene calls are TRBV10-3 and TRBJ1-2; 7 nucleotides agree with TRBD1. Germline values: CDR1 ENHRY, CDR2 SYGVKD. This CDR3 has 13 amino acids. Trimming removed 8 bases from V and 2 bases from J; junction bases left unmatched: 5. DNA of the CDR3: TGTGCCATCGGAGGACAGGCAAACTATGGCTACACCTTC. This codes for CAIGGQANYGYTF.

This clonotype occurred many times. The chain employs TRBV11-2 and TRBJ2-5; no definite D call. With 5 bases removed from V and 4 bases from J, the gap between germline ends came to 14 bases. The CDR3 loop spans 14 amino acids. The germline V gene encodes CDR1 SGHAT and CDR2 FQNNGV. The DNA for the CDR3 is TGTGCCAGCAGCCCCACGAGGACGGGAGAGACCCAGTACTTC. Protein sequence: CASSPTRTGETQYF.

In this sample, this clonotype turned up many times. The chain employs TRBV29-1 and TRBJ1-1; 7 nucleotides agree with TRBD1. CDR1 SQVTM and CDR2 ANQGSEA come from the germline V gene. The CDR3 spans 12 residues. V was pared by 4 bases and J by 11 bases, with 10 bases of the junction left unmatched. The DNA for the CDR3 is TGCAGCGTTGTACAGGGGCCTCTTGACGCTTTCTTT. Its protein product is CSVVQGPLDAFF.

The gene calls are TRBV6-1 and TRBJ1-6, with no clear D. V was clipped by 7 bases and J by 12 bases, with 4 bases between them. CDR3 length: 9 amino acids. Germline CDR1 reads MNHNS; CDR2 reads SASEGT. The CDR3 protein is CASIRPLHF. For the CDR3, the DNA is TGTGCCAGCATTAGACCCCTCCACTTT.

Remarks on this clonotype: A much bigger clone sits one base away, suggesting this may be a read error. This chain joins TRBV24-1 and TRBJ2-1; perhaps TRBD1 as D (5 bases). CDR1 and CDR2 (germline): KGHDR, SFDVKD. This CDR3 is 16 amino acids long. V was cut by 3 bases and J by 0 bases, with 11 bases left in between. The CDR3 protein is CATSDAGADSYNEQFF. For the CDR3, the DNA is TGTGCCACCAGTGATGCTGGGGCAGACTCCTACAATGAGCAGTTCTTC.

This clonotype showed up just a few times. The rearrangement joins TRBV7-9 to TRBJ1-2, with TRBD1 matching 7 bases. Germline CDR1 and CDR2: SEHNR and FQNEAQ (reference sequence). J lost 3 bases, V lost 5 bases, and 9 bases had no gene match. CDR3 size: 15 residues. The CDR3 region has the DNA TGTGCCAGCAGCGACCCGACAGGGATCGACTATGGCTACACCTTC. Translation: CASSDPTGIDYGYTF.

This clonotype was seen a handful of times. The V call is TRBV6-6, the J call TRBJ2-1; D is uncertain. CDR1 and CDR2 from the germline V gene are MNHNY and SVGAGI (reference sequence). CDR3 length: 15 amino acids. V was pared by 0 bases and J by 8 bases, with 14 bases between. The CDR3 DNA follows: TGTGCCAGCAGTTACTCGGCTAGTAGTACTCATGAGCAGTTCTTC. The encoded protein is CASSYSASSTHEQFF.

This clonotype turned up a few times. This chain connects TRBV24-1 to TRBJ2-5; D unclear. The V and J ends lost 5 bases and 4 bases respectively, with 10 bases between them. In germline, CDR1 is KGHDR, CDR2 SFDVKD. The CDR3 totals 13 residues. This CDR3 reads CATSGPDGETQYF. DNA of the CDR3: TGTGCCACCAGTGGACCCGATGGAGAGACCCAGTACTTC.

Many counts were recorded for this clonotype. The genes are TRBV11-2 and TRBJ1-3, with 8 positions matching TRBD1. Per the germline V gene, CDR1 is SGHAT and CDR2 is FQNNGV. CDR3 length equals 17 residues. Trimming took 2 bases from V and 1 from J; bases not matched to a gene: 7. The CDR3 region has the DNA TGTGCCAGCAGCTTATCGGGGACAGGCTCTTCTGGAAACACCATATATTTT. Translating gives CASSLSGTGSSGNTIYF.

This sequence joins TRBV14 and TRBJ2-1, with 14 bases lining up with TRBD2. With 1 base clipped from V and 10 bases from J, the junction kept 3 bases outside the gene matches. Germline V CDR1 and CDR2: SGHDN, FVKESK. This CDR3 is built from 15 residues. The CDR3: CASSQAGTSGREQFF. As DNA, the CDR3 is TGTGCCAGCAGCCAAGCCGGGACTAGCGGGAGAGAGCAGTTCTTC.

V gene TRBV7-2 combines with J gene TRBJ2-1; the D is unclear. V was clipped by 6 bases and J by 14 bases, with 17 bases between them. Germline CDR1 is SGHTA and CDR2 is FQGNSA. This CDR3 is built from 12 residues. CDR3 DNA sequence: TGTGCCAGCAGACCTAGTCTTGGTAGGGAGTTCTTC. Protein: CASRPSLGREFF.

V and J are TRBV2 and TRBJ2-7; D could derive from TRBD1 or TRBD2 (5 bases each). The CDR3 totals 12 residues. With 10 bases removed from V and 2 bases from J, the gap between germline ends came to 12 bases. Germline V gene lookup returns CDR1 SNHLY and CDR2 FYNNEI. CDR3 loop: CATTRGAYEQYF. The CDR3 nucleotides are TGTGCCACCACCCGGGGCGCCTACGAGCAGTACTTC. Full variable domain (outside the CDR3, taken from reference TRBV2 and TRBJ2-7): EPEVTQTPSHQVTQMGQEVILRCVPISNHLYFYWYRQILGQKVEFLVSFYNNEISEKSEIFDDQFSVERPDGSNFTLKIRSTKLEDSAMYFCATTRGAYEQYFGPGTRLTVT.

V and J are TRBV5-4 and TRBJ2-4; 12 bases line up with TRBD1. The CDR3 contains 18 residues. The V segment lost 2 bases and the J segment 1 base; nucleotides outside the gene matches: 7. Germline V gene data show CDR1 as SGHNT and CDR2 as YYREEE (reference sequence). The CDR3 coding sequence is TGTGCCAGCAGCTTCGGGACAGGGGGCGCTTCGGCCAAAAACATTCAGTACTTC. Translating gives CASSFGTGGASAKNIQYF. The full variable domain, completed using reference TRBV5-4 and TRBJ2-4, is ETGVTQSPTHLIKTRGQQVTLRCSSQSGHNTVSWYQQALGQGPQFIFQYYREEENGRGNFPPRFSGLQFPNYSSELNVNALELDDSALYLCASSFGTGGASAKNIQYFGAGTRLSVL.

This clonotype occurred many times. This chain connects TRBV12-3 or TRBV12-4 to TRBJ2-1, with 8 bases identical to TRBD2. Trimming cost V 5 bases and J 6 bases; bases outside gene matches: 9. This CDR3 contains 15 residues. CDR3: CASSESGRTTNEQFF. DNA of the CDR3: TGTGCCAGCAGTGAAAGCGGGAGAACCACCAATGAGCAGTTCTTC.

This clonotype has more than one count but fewer than ten. The chain carries TRBV5-1 and TRBJ2-1; the D is unclear. The germline V gene encodes CDR1 SGHRS and CDR2 YFSETQ. This CDR3 region has 15 residues. Trimming removed 2 bases from V and 0 bases from J, with 9 bases in between. CDR3 coding DNA: TGCGCCAGCAGCTTCGACCGCGGCTCCTACAATGAGCAGTTCTTC. Amino acid sequence: CASSFDRGSYNEQFF.

This clonotype has more than one count but fewer than ten. The chain employs TRBV19 and TRBJ2-1; D possibly corresponds to TRBD2 (7 bases). CDR1 LNHDA and CDR2 SQIVND come from the germline V gene (reference sequence). CDR3 length: 14 amino acids. V was clipped by 5 bases and J by 7 bases, with 15 bases between them. The CDR3 sequence: CASSPPGRGNEQFF. The CDR3 DNA reads TGTGCCAGTAGTCCCCCTGGGAGGGGGAATGAGCAGTTCTTC. Together with reference TRBV19 and TRBJ2-1, the CDR3 gives the full variable domain: DGGITQSPKYLFRKEGQNVTLSCEQNLNHDAMYWYRQDPGQGLRLIYYSQIVNDFQKGDIAEGYSVSREKKESFPLTVTSAQKNPTAFYLCASSPPGRGNEQFFGPGTRLTVL.

This clonotype has only a few counts. CDR3 amino acids: CASSALLAGVRETQYF. The CDR3 DNA is TGTGCCAGCAGTGCATTACTAGCGGGAGTAAGGGAGACCCAGTACTTC. The chain employs TRBV27 and TRBJ2-5; TRBD2 agrees at 11 bases. Looked up from germline, CDR1 is MNHEY and CDR2 is SMNVEV (reference sequence). The CDR3 extends over 16 amino acids. Trimming cost V 5 bases and J 5 bases; bases outside gene matches: 10.

This clonotype was found many times. The CDR3 coding sequence is TGTGCCAGCAGCCAAGGCTATTACGAGCAGTACTTC. It specifies CASSQGYYEQYF. The chain is built from TRBV3-1 and TRBJ2-7; no clear D gene. The CDR3 loop spans 12 amino acids. Germline assignment: CDR1 LGHDT and CDR2 YNNKEL (reference sequence). V lost 1 base and J 4 bases, leaving 5 bases between the germline ends.

The chain links TRBV20-1 to TRBJ2-1; D is possibly TRBD1 (6 bases). The germline V and J ends were trimmed by 2 bases and 6 bases, with 8 bases remaining between them. CDR3 size: 12 residues. CDR1 is DFQATT, CDR2 SNEGSKA, per germline (reference sequence). The CDR3, as DNA: TGCAGTGCTAGACCAGGGGTCAATGAGCAGTTCTTC. Residues: CSARPGVNEQFF.

This clonotype was detected many times. The chain has TRBV2 and TRBJ2-2; 7 bases fit TRBD1. With 6 bases clipped from V and 4 bases from J, the junction kept 8 bases outside the gene matches. The CDR3 spans 15 residues. Germline V lookup: CDR1 SNHLY, CDR2 FYNNEI. CDR3 amino acids: CASRDRQGATGELFF. The CDR3 nucleotides read TGTGCCAGCAGGGATAGACAGGGCGCCACCGGGGAGCTGTTTTTT. The whole variable domain, remainder taken from reference TRBV2 and TRBJ2-2, is EPEVTQTPSHQVTQMGQEVILRCVPISNHLYFYWYRQILGQKVEFLVSFYNNEISEKSEIFDDQFSVERPDGSNFTLKIRSTKLEDSAMYFCASRDRQGATGELFFGEGSRLTVL.

This clonotype was observed at least ten times. This chain uses TRBV5-1 with TRBJ2-3; D is tentatively TRBD1 or TRBD2 (6 bases each). V lost 0 bases and J lost 1, with 9 bases in between. Looked up from germline, CDR1 is SGHRS and CDR2 is YFSETQ. The CDR3 totals 15 residues. CDR3 DNA sequence: TGCGCCAGCAGCTTGGAGGGGGGACGCACAGATACGCAGTATTTT. Protein: CASSLEGGRTDTQYF.